This T cell receptor (beta chain) is from a study of T cell responses to AZD1222 COVID-19 vaccine. CDR1 and CDR2 from the germline V gene are KGHSH and LQKENI. This CDR3 contains 15 residues. V shed 2 bases and J 7 bases; nucleotides not matched to a gene: 5. General observations from the study: With dominance at 160-218 and 743-854, vaccine-associated CD4 TCRs spanned spike. Nearly half of spike-specific TCRs reportedly go after variant regions that carry no mutations. When two AZD1222 doses had been given, Spike-specific TCR breadth and depth rose. It should be noted that donors were predominantly white British and more often female, and clonal diversity was possibly underestimated.

In the case of this clone: The target antigen is unknown.

TCRdb's copy holds only in-frame clones and misses some; the assay was immunoSEQ multiplex PCR. The repertoire includes 110,000 or so clones, 80% to 95% of them detected once, and 3.5% to 4.5% sits in the top ten. This TCR came from an adult who received the MenACWY meningococcal vaccine as a control. The sample in question was peripheral blood, obtained 28 days after the second dose of the MenACWY control vaccine. The chain uses TRBV18 and TRBJ2-7; 13 bases agree with TRBD2. The CDR3 DNA follows: TGTGCCAGCTCACCATCGGGACTAGCGGGGTGGGAGCAGTACGTC. Encoded protein: CASSPSGLAGWEQYV.